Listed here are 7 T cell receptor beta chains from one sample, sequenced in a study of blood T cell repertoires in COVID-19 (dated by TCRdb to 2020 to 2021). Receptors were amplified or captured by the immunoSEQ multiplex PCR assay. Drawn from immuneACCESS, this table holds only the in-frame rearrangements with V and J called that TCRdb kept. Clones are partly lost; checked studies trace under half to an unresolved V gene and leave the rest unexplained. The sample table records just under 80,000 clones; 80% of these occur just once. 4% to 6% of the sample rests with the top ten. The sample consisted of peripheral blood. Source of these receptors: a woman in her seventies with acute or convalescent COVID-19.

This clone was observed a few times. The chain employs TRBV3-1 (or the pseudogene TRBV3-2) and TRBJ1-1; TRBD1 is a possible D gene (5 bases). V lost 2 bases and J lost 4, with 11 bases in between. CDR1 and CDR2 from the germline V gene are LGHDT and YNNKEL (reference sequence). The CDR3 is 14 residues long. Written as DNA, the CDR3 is TGTGCCAGCAGCCAACGGGGGACGTCCACTGAAGCTTTCTTT. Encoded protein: CASSQRGTSTEAFF.

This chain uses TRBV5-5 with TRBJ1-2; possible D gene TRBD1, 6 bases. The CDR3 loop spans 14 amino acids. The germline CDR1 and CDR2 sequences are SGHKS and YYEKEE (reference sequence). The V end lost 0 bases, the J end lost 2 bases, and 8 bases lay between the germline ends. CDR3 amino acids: CASSLDRVNYGYTF. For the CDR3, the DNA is TGTGCCAGCAGCTTGGACAGGGTCAACTATGGCTACACCTTC.

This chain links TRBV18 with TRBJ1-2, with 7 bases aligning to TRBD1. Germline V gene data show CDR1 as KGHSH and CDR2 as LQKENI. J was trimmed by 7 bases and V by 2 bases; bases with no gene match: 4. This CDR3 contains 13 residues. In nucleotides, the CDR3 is TGTGCCAGCTCACCAAGGACAGGAGGTGGCTACACCTTC. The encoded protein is CASSPRTGGGYTF.

CDR3 residues: CASSQEAEVPEQFF. The DNA of the CDR3 is TGCGCCAGCAGCCAAGAGGCGGAAGTACCCGAGCAGTTCTTC. The chain carries TRBV4-3 and TRBJ2-1; D ambiguous. V lost 0 bases, J lost 10 bases, and 13 bases lay in between. CDR3 size: 14 residues. Germline V CDR1 and CDR2: LGHNA, YSLEER.

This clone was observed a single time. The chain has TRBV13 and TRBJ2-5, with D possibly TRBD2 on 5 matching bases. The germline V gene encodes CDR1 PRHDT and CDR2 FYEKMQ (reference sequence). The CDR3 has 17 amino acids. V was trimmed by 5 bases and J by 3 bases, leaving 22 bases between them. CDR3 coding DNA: TGTGCCAGCAGCATAAAAGACTATGGCCCGGATGAAGAGACCCAGTACTTC. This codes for CASSIKDYGPDEETQYF.

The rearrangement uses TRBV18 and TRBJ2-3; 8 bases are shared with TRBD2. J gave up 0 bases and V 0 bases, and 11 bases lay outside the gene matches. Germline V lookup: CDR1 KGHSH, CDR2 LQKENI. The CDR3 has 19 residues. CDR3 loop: CASSPPVASGWISTDTQYF. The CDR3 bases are TGTGCCAGCTCACCACCGGTGGCTAGCGGGTGGATTAGCACAGATACGCAGTATTTT.

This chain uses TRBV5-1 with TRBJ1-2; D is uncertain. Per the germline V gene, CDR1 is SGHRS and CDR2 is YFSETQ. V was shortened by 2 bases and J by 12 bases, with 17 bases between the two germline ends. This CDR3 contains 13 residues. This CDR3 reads CASSFGRTGRDTF. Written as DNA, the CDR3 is TGCGCCAGCAGCTTCGGACGCACCGGGCGGGACACCTTC. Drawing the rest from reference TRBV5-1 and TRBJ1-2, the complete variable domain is KAGVTQTPRYLIKTRGQQVTLSCSPISGHRSVSWYQQTPGQGLQFLFEYFSETQRNKGNFPGRFSGRQFSNSRSEMNVSTLELGDSALYLCASSFGRTGRDTFGSGTRLTVV.